This TCR beta chain stems from a study of STAT5B mutations in CD4+ large granular lymphocyte leukemia. Points from the study as a whole: No patients shared main leukemic clonotypes, though roughly 23% appeared at low frequency elsewhere. CD4-sorted patient repertoires seemed more clonal than healthy CD4+ repertoires. Top patient clones used TRBV06 genes more often: 8/27 versus 2/35 in controls.

In the authors' workflow: A productive frequency of 2.59 x 10-5 was the lowest detectable. Produced via immunoSEQ multiplex PCR; TCRdb's table is partial and in-frame only. That table gives V, J and clone size, and the DNA gave D and trimming. Of around 50,000 clones in the sample, around 82% are singletons; the top ten hold about 0.34%. CDR1 and CDR2 from the germline V gene are MDHEN and SYDVKM. CDR3 length: 12 amino acids. The V end was cut by 9 bases, the J end by 2 bases, with 11 bases between. A remark on this clone: Its antigen remains unknown.

This sequence was found in a human donor in good health. The sequenced sample consisted of CD4+ T cells from blood buffy coats. The J gene is TRBJ2-7, the V gene TRBV28; perhaps TRBD1 as D (6 bases). CDR3 DNA: TGTGCCAGTCGGGACACCGCCTACGAGCAGTACTTC. Translating gives CASRDTAYEQYF.